The 5 T cell receptor beta chains listed next were all sequenced from one sample in a study of molecular identifiers for immune sequencing clone quantification. TCRdb reprocessed the PCR reads via MiXCR and lists one record per CDR3 protein. The sample includes hundreds of thousands of distinct CDR3 sequences, over 25% seen only once; the top ten take 0.7% to 0.95%. Sequencing was performed on naive CD8+ T cells from blood, with Jurkat cell RNA spiked in. The subset is: FACS-sorted CD8+CD4-CCR7+CD45RA+ naive T cells. The receptors were sampled from a human donor in good health. Some libraries in this study had Jurkat cell RNA spiked in.

This clonotype was seen at least ten times. This rearrangement joins TRBV28 to TRBJ1-5, with D perhaps TRBD1 (5 bases). Trimming stripped 7 bases from V and 0 bases from J, with 22 bases between. Germline-derived CDR1 and CDR2 are MDHEN and SYDVKM. The CDR3 runs 18 residues. The CDR3 bases are TGTGCCAGCAACCACGTGGTGGACATCGATTATAGCAATCAGCCCCAGCATTTT. Encoded protein: CASNHVVDIDYSNQPQHF. Filled out from reference TRBV28 and TRBJ1-5, the complete variable domain reads DVKVTQSSRYLVKRTGEKVFLECVQDMDHENMFWYRQDPGLGLRLIYFSYDVKMKEKGDIPEGYSVSREKKERFSLILESASTNQTSMYLCASNHVVDIDYSNQPQHFGDGTRLSIL.

This clonotype was observed at least ten times. J is TRBJ1-1 and V is TRBV4-1; D gene unclear. V was cut by 1 base and J by 7 bases, with 7 bases left in between. CDR3 length: 12 amino acids. The germline CDR1 and CDR2 sequences are MGHRA and YSYEKL. CDR3 residues: CASSQAGLEAFF. The CDR3 nucleotides read TGCGCCAGCAGCCAAGCGGGTCTTGAAGCTTTCTTT.

As to this clonotype: This may arise from a read error, as a much more abundant clone is one base away. V gene TRBV20-1 combines with J gene TRBJ1-5, with 8 bases identical to TRBD1. This CDR3 has 13 amino acids. CDR1 and CDR2 from the germline V gene are DFQATT and SNEGSKA (reference sequence). In DNA form, the CDR3 reads TGCAGTGCGCAGGACAGGGTAGTTCAGCCCCAGGATTTT. Translating gives CSAQDRVVQPQDF.

In this sample, this clonotype turned up many times. V gene TRBV4-3 combines with J gene TRBJ1-1; D uncertain. Trimming pared 0 bases from V and 10 bases from J, leaving 15 bases between. This CDR3 is 14 amino acids long. The germline V gene encodes CDR1 LGHNA and CDR2 YSLEER. The CDR3 nucleotides read TGCGCCAGCAGCCAAGATCGGTCTAGCCGGGGAGCTTTCTTT. Its translation: CASSQDRSSRGAFF.

Concerning this clonotype: A read error may explain this, as a much larger clone is one base away. The chain joins TRBV27 to TRBJ2-7; D possibly corresponds to TRBD2 (6 bases). CDR1 and CDR2 (germline): MNHEY, SMNVEV (reference sequence). CDR3 length equals 15 residues. The CDR3 DNA sequence: TGTGCCAGCAGCCCCGCCGCCGGGAGCCCGGACGAGCGGTACTTC. Protein sequence: CASSPAAGSPDERYF.